This T cell receptor (beta chain) is from a study of blood T cell repertoires in COVID-19. CDR1 LGHDT and CDR2 YNNKEL come from the germline V gene (reference sequence). V lost 4 bases and J lost 7; bases outside the gene matches: 5. This CDR3 comprises 13 residues. Profiled with immunoSEQ multiplex PCR; TCRdb holds only in-frame clones, not every one. The data show 150,000 to 200,000 clones, with roughly 82% seen just once and less than 9.5% held by the top ten. The chain joins TRBV3-1 (or the pseudogene TRBV3-2) to TRBJ2-7; 9 nucleotides align to TRBD1. The TCR was taken from a woman in her sixties with COVID-19, enrolled during active disease. Sequences were obtained from peripheral blood. In DNA, the CDR3 is TGTGCCAGCAGCCTGGGACAGGGCAGGGAGCAGTACGTC. Protein sequence: CASSLGQGREQYV.